This T cell receptor beta chain was found in a study of T cells in Graves' hyperthyroidism and ophthalmopathy. This clonotype was counted ten times or more. The antigen is unknown. J lost 6 bases, V lost 1 base, and 7 bases had no gene match. The CDR3 extends over 16 amino acids. Germline V gives CDR1 SNHLY, CDR2 FYNNEI. There were TCR beta CDR3 regions amplified from RNA transcripts. The HTBI primer set was used in a first-round RT-PCR of the TCR CDR3. One entry per CDR3 protein results from TCRdb running MiXCR on the multiplex PCR reads. The table has about 500,000 distinct CDR3 sequences, around 43% seen once. Uncontrolled infection, other autoimmune disease, pregnancy or lactation excluded patients. Study-wide results and caveats: In blood, most of the thyroid clonotypes expanded above 0.001 were also present.

The TCR originated in an adult woman with Graves' disease, either hyperthyroidism or ophthalmopathy (not recorded which). The rearrangement links TRBV2 to TRBJ2-2; 8 nucleotides align to TRBD1. The sequenced sample was peripheral blood or thyroid tissue (not recorded which). This CDR3 reads CASSEGLPGGPGELFF. CDR3 bases: TGTGCCAGCAGTGAAGGACTCCCAGGGGGCCCCGGGGAGCTGTTTTTT.